This paragraph reports one T cell receptor beta chain. Its target is not known. The table came from immunoSEQ multiplex PCR; TCRdb's copy has only in-frame clones and leaves some out. The sample contains a few hundred thousand clones, 70% to 80% of which appear only once. Around 2 micrograms of genomic DNA (from cryopreserved PBMCs) were used for TCR beta libraries. The sample comes from a study of cytotoxic CD8 clonotypes in ibrutinib-treated CLL. Broader study findings: Upon ibrutinib response clonality rose, and upon progression it fell back toward baseline. Stable or contracted on treatment, public clonotypes were also uncommon.

V lost 2 bases and J lost 5, with 17 bases in between. The CDR3 totals 16 residues. The germline V gene encodes CDR1 SGHNT and CDR2 YYREEE (reference sequence). This chain uses TRBV5-4 with TRBJ2-1, with a weak D call TRBD2 (6 bases). Sequencing used PBMCs, obtained before ibrutinib treatment. This TCR derives from a human donor with chronic lymphocytic leukemia. The chain's CDR3 is CASSFRPGSGHNEQFF. The CDR3 bases are TGTGCCAGCAGCTTTCGTCCGGGTAGCGGACACAATGAGCAGTTCTTC.